Following are 10 T cell receptor beta chains from one sample sequenced in a study of blood T cell repertoires in COVID-19. The protocol was immunoSEQ multiplex PCR, while the TCRdb copy is restricted to in-frame clones and leaves out a portion. The sample has 280,000 or so clones, around 85% seen once. The source material was PBMCs or T cells enriched from blood (not recorded which). The origin of the receptors is a man aged 25 to 40 who had recovered from COVID-19.

The rearrangement joins TRBV7-9 to TRBJ2-7; 7 positions match TRBD1. Germline lookup yields CDR1 SEHNR and CDR2 FQNEAQ (reference sequence). V was clipped by 4 bases and J by 5 bases; unmatched bases: 17. This CDR3 is 17 amino acids long. CDR3 nucleotides: TGTGCCAGCAGCTCACCCGCCGACAGGGCGCAACAGGACGAGCAGTACTTC. Its translation is CASSSPADRAQQDEQYF.

This clone was seen ten or more times. The chain recombines TRBV2 with TRBJ1-6; 7 bases match TRBD1. The V gene end was trimmed by 5 bases and the J gene end by 6 bases; junction bases not matched to a gene: 7. The germline gives CDR1 SNHLY, CDR2 FYNNEI. There are 15 residues in the CDR3. The chain's CDR3 is CASSLDRVGNSPLHF. In DNA, the CDR3 is TGTGCCAGCAGTTTAGACAGGGTTGGTAATTCACCCCTCCACTTT.

CDR3 residues: CASITPGQQNTEAFF. In nucleotides, the CDR3 is TGTGCCAGTATTACCCCGGGACAGCAGAACACTGAAGCTTTCTTT. The chain couples TRBV19 to TRBJ1-1; TRBD1 aligns across 7 bases. Germline CDR1 is LNHDA and CDR2 is SQIVND (reference sequence). The CDR3 extends over 15 amino acids. Trimming at V came to 7 bases and at J to 1 base, leaving 9 bases not matched to a gene.

This clone showed up just once. The gene calls are TRBV7-6 and TRBJ1-1; 9 positions match TRBD1. The V and J ends lost 5 bases and 3 bases, in that order; junction bases with no gene match: 10. Germline V CDR1 and CDR2: SGHVS, FNYEAQ. This CDR3 has 16 amino acids. CDR3 region: CASSPGTGLPDTEAFF. CDR3 coding DNA: TGTGCCAGCAGCCCCGGGACAGGGCTGCCTGACACTGAAGCTTTCTTT.

This chain connects TRBV13 to TRBJ1-2; 7 bases map to TRBD1. The CDR3 sequence is 13 residues long. The trim removed 5 bases at V and 5 bases at J, leaving 5 bases unmatched. Per germline, CDR1 PRHDT and CDR2 FYEKMQ (reference sequence). DNA of the CDR3: TGTGCCAGCAGCAAAGACAGGGTGTATGGCTACACCTTC. This codes for CASSKDRVYGYTF.

The V call is TRBV4-1, the J call TRBJ1-5; D is perhaps TRBD1 (6 bases). The CDR3 consists of 15 residues. Germline V gene lookup returns CDR1 MGHRA and CDR2 YSYEKL. V lost 0 bases, J lost 9 bases, and 15 bases lay in between. The CDR3 bases are TGCGCCAGCAGCCAAGACGGGACACCAAACTTGCCCCAGCATTTT. As protein: CASSQDGTPNLPQHF.

The chain carries TRBV7-3 and TRBJ2-1; unclear D gene. This CDR3 contains 15 residues. V lost 0 bases to trimming and J lost 6 bases, with 12 bases between them. Per germline, CDR1 SGHTA and CDR2 FQGTGA. The CDR3 reads CASSLTWSGTNEQFF. DNA of the CDR3: TGTGCCAGCAGCTTAACGTGGTCAGGCACCAATGAGCAGTTCTTC.

J is TRBJ2-5 and V is TRBV5-5; 11 bases are shared with TRBD1. Germline CDR1 is SGHKS and CDR2 is YYEKEE (reference sequence). The CDR3 consists of 16 residues. Trimming at V came to 3 bases and at J to 4 bases, leaving 8 bases not matched to a gene. CDR3 region: CASSSGTGGYRETQYF. DNA of the CDR3: TGTGCCAGCAGCTCCGGGACAGGGGGGTATCGAGAGACCCAGTACTTC.

In DNA form, the CDR3 reads TGTGCCAGCAGGAGGGCTGCAGCTTCCTCTGGAAACACCATATATTTT. Its protein is CASRRAAASSGNTIYF. This rearrangement joins TRBV19 to TRBJ1-3, with no clear D. The V and J ends lost 9 bases and 0 bases respectively, with 18 bases between them. Germline V lookup: CDR1 LNHDA, CDR2 SQIVND (reference sequence). The CDR3 spans 16 residues.

The V gene is TRBV11-3, the J gene TRBJ2-1, with 8 bases aligning to TRBD2. The trim removed 3 bases at V and 5 bases at J, leaving 6 bases unmatched. The CDR3 sequence is 15 residues long. CDR1 and CDR2 (germline): SGHNT, YENEEA. This CDR3 is CASSFGGGTHNEQFF. The CDR3 DNA follows: TGTGCCAGCAGCTTTGGCGGGGGGACCCACAATGAGCAGTTCTTC.